The clone carrying this TCR beta chain was seen once. These data come from a study of CD8 T cells in Susac syndrome. TEMRA cells were enriched by FACS, and CD4+ and CD8+ T cells were negatively isolated. RNA amounts of about 0.5 to 1 ug underwent reverse transcription with random hexamers. An immunoSEQ multiplex PCR generated amplified TCR beta CDR3 products spanning 54 Vbeta and 13 Jbeta. Each CDR3 protein gets one entry after TCRdb re-called the immunoSEQ multiplex PCR reads with MiXCR. This table has about 49,000 distinct CDR3 sequences, more than 85% appearing once. In germline, CDR1 is PRHDT, CDR2 FYEKMQ (reference sequence). The germline V and J ends were trimmed by 4 bases and 10 bases, with 4 bases remaining between them. This CDR3 is 9 amino acids long.

The chain joins TRBV13 to TRBJ1-2; D is unclear. The specimen was CD8+ T cells from PBMCs. The receptor was isolated from a human donor in good health. CDR3 sequence (DNA): TGTGCCAGCAGCTCCCCCTACACCTTC. It specifies CASSSPYTF.